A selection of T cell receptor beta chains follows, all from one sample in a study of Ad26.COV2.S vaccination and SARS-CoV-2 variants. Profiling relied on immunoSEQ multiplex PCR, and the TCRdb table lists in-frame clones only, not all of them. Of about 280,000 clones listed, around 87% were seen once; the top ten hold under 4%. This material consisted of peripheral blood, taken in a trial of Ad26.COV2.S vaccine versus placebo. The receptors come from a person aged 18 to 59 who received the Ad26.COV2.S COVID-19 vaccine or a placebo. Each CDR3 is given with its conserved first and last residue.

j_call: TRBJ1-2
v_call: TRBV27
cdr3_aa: CASSFAAHGGLGGYTF

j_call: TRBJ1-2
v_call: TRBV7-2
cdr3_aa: CASSPQQGANYGYTF

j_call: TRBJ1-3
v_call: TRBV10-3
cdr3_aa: CAITSDSAGNTIYF

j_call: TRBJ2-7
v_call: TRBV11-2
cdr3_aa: CASSLGGVQYF

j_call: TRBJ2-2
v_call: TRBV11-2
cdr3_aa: CASSCVFRGCGELFF

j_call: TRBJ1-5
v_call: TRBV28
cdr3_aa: CASSFRGLYSNQPQHF

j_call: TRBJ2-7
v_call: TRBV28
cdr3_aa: CASSLTAAEQYF

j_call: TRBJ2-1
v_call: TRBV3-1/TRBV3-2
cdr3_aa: CASSQGLLSSYNEQFF

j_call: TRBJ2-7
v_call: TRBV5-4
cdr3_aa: CASSLLAGGGEQYF

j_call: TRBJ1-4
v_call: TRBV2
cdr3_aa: CASNIQGAGGEKLFF

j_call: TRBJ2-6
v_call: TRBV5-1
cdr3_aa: CASSYYSGANVLTF

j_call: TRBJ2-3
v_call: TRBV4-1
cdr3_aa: CASSPQGGGGTDTQYF

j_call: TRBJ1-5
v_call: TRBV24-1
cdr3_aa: CATSDLGQVVTQPQHF

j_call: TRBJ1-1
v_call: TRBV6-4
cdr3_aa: CASSEGMNTEAFF

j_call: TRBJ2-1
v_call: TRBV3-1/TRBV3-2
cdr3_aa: CASSQEGKRYNEQFF

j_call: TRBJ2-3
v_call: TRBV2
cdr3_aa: CASSEGRGPDTQYF

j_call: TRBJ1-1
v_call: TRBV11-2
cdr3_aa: CASSLAGALNTEAFF

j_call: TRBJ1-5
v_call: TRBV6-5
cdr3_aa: CASGSGRQGHQPQHF

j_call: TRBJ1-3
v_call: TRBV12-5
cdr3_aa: CASGLGTGVGNTIYF

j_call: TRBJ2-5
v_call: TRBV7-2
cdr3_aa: CASTMLSQETQYF

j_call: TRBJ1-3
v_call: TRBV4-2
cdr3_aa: CASSQDKGGYTIYF

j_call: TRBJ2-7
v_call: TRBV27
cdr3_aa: CASSLRRGAYEQYF

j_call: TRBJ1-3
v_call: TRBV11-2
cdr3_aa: CASSHILSGNTIYF

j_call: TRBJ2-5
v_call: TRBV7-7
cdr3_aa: CASSLAGVGLQETQYF

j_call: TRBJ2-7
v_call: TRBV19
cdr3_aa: CASSITPYGLGEQYF

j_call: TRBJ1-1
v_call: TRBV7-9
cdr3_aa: CASSLLTLTEAFF

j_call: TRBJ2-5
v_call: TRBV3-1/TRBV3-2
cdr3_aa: CASSQSFGRETQYF

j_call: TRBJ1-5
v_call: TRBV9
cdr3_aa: CASSPSGEDNQPQHF

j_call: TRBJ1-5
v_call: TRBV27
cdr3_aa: CASSFQGISNQPQHF

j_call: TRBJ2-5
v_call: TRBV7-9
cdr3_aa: CASSPLTGAQYF

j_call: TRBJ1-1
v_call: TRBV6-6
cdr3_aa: CASSYPNSEAFF

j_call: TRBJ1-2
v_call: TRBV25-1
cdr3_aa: CASSAGGGYTF

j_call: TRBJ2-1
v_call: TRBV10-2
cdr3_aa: CASSKGGLSYNEQFF

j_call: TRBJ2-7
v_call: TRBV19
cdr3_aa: CASSISGLADSYEQYF

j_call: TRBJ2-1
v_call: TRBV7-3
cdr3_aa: CASSEDGLSYNEQFF

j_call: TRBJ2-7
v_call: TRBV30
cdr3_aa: CAWRSGTGTYEQYF

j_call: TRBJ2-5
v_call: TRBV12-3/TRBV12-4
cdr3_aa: CASSPDVRETQYF

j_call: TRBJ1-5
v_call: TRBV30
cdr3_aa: CAWRGTENQPQHF

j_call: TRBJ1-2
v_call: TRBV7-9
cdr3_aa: CASSSDRNPNYGYTF

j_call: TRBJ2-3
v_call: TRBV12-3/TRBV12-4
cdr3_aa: CATGRGQIDTQYF

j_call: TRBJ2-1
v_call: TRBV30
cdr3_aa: CACGTKGGDEQFF

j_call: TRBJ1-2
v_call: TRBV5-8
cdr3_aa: CASSLSTANYGYTF

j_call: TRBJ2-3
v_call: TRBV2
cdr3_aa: CAIGVGTDTQYF

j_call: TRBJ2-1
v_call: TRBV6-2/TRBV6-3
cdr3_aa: CASSYWGVTGDNEQFF

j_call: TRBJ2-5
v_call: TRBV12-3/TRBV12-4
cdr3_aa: CASSPVGETQYF

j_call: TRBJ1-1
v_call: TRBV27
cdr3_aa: CASSRRSYTEAFF

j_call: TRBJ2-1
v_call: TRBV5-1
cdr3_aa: CASSPQGRTGGNEQFF

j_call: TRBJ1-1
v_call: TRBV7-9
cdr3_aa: CASSATGNTEAFF

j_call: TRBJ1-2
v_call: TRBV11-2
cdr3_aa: CASSPAPPYGYTF

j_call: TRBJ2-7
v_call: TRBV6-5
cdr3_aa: CASSYRTGLDEQYF

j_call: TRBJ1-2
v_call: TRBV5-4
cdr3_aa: CASSLGTAGLSGYTF

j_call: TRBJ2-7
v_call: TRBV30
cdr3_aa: CAWSVRRTDNEQYF

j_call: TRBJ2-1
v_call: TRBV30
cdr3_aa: CALGLAPNEQFF

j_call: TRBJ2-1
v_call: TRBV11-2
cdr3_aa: CASSQSGSSYNEQFF

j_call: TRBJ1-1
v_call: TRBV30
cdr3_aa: CAWSALDRGASNTEAFF

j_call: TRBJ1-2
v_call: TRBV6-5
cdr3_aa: CASRPQGEVNYGYTF

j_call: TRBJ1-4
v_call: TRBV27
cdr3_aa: CASSLSAEGRVRKLFF